The 14 T cell receptor beta chains reported below all come from one sample, sequenced in a study of cytomegalovirus exposure and HLA in healthy donors. 60 Vbeta and 13 Jbeta primers were used in PCR. Clones were read by immunoSEQ multiplex PCR, and TCRdb kept only the in-frame ones, dropping some. This sample has under 200,000 clones, with around 79% found just once. The sample taken for sequencing was PBMCs. Receptors were obtained from a middle-aged woman in good health and CMV-seropositive.

The chain is built from TRBV5-1 and TRBJ1-2; 7 bases map to TRBD1. There are 15 residues in the CDR3. Germline CDR1 SGHRS, CDR2 YFSETQ. The junction had 12 bases not matched to a gene; V was cut back by 4 bases and J by 6 bases. DNA for the CDR3: TGCGCCAGCAGCGCGGAAGGGGGCAGGAGTCATGGCTACACCTTC. This encodes CASSAEGGRSHGYTF.

About this clone: A read error may account for a junction end that differs from germline. The chain uses TRBV27 and TRBJ2-6; a weak D match, TRBD1 (5 bases). This CDR3 is built from 18 residues. Germline CDR1 MNHEY, CDR2 SMNVEV (reference sequence). CDR3: CASSTVGFRVTGANALTF. DNA for the CDR3: TGTGCCAGCAGTACGGTCGGGTTCAGGGTTACTGGGGCCAACGCCCTGACTTTC.

This rearrangement joins TRBV5-6 to TRBJ2-5, with D possibly being TRBD1 (6 bases). Germline V gene data show CDR1 as SGHDT and CDR2 as YYEEEE. Deletions cut 3 bases from V and 7 bases from J, with 22 bases between. This CDR3 spans 16 amino acids. The CDR3 DNA sequence: TGTGCCAGCAGCTCTTCGGGCCCGGGACAAAGAGGGACCCAGTACTTC. It codes for CASSSSGPGQRGTQYF.

This clone appeared a few times. The V and J genes are TRBV18 and TRBJ2-5; 7 positions match TRBD1. CDR1 and CDR2 (germline): KGHSH, LQKENI. The CDR3 sequence is 14 residues long. The trim removed 4 bases at V and 5 bases at J, leaving 7 bases unmatched. Here the CDR3 DNA reads TGTGCCAGCTCACGCTACAGACAGGGTGAGACCCAGTACTTC. Its translation: CASSRYRQGETQYF.

The J gene is TRBJ1-4, the V gene TRBV30; 7 bases are a match to TRBD1. J was trimmed by 11 bases and V by 2 bases; bases with no gene match: 14. The CDR3 is 15 residues long. Germline V gene lookup returns CDR1 GTSNPN and CDR2 SVGIG (reference sequence). The CDR3 region has the DNA TGTGCCTGGAGTTTCACCGGGACAGCTGCAGTGAAACTGTTTTTT. Encoded protein: CAWSFTGTAAVKLFF. Based on the CDR3 plus reference TRBV30 and TRBJ1-4, the full variable domain is SQTIHQWPATLVQPVGSPLSLECTVEGTSNPNLYWYRQAAGRGLQLLFYSVGIGQISSEVPQNLSASRPQDRQFILSSKKLLLSDSGFYLCAWSFTGTAAVKLFFGSGTQLSVL.

The chain recombines TRBV27 with TRBJ1-1; D is unresolved. Germline V CDR1 and CDR2: MNHEY, SMNVEV (reference sequence). The CDR3 length is 13 residues. The germline V and J ends were trimmed by 7 bases and 2 bases, with 11 bases remaining between them. The CDR3 sequence: CASKEWQNTEAFF. CDR3 coding DNA: TGTGCCAGCAAGGAGTGGCAAAACACTGAAGCTTTCTTT.

This clone was found once. The chain recombines TRBV5-6 with TRBJ1-2; D call uncertain. The length of the CDR3 is 14 residues. Per germline, CDR1 SGHDT and CDR2 YYEEEE. V gave up 2 bases and J gave up 7 bases, with 15 bases separating them. This chain's CDR3 is CASSLRGLGSGYTF. CDR3 bases: TGTGCCAGCAGCTTAAGAGGGCTCGGGAGTGGCTACACCTTC.

The chain uses TRBV25-1 and TRBJ1-2; 10 nucleotides align to TRBD1. This CDR3 region has 15 residues. Germline lookup yields CDR1 MGHDK and CDR2 SYGVNS. The V and J ends lost 2 bases and 3 bases, in that order; junction bases with no gene match: 3. Written as DNA, the CDR3 is TGTGCCAGCAGTGAAGTCGGGACAGGGGACTATGGCTACACCTTC. Its translation: CASSEVGTGDYGYTF.

The V and J genes are TRBV2 and TRBJ1-5; D may be TRBD1 (6 bases). Trimming took 6 bases from V and 2 from J, leaving 11 bases between them. The CDR3 covers 14 residues. The V gene's germline CDR1 is SNHLY and CDR2 FYNNEI. This chain's CDR3 is CASSGSGGNQPQHF. CDR3 DNA: TGTGCCAGCAGCGGGTCAGGGGGCAATCAGCCCCAGCATTTT.

The V and J genes are TRBV4-3 and TRBJ1-3; 10 nucleotides agree with TRBD1. Germline lookup yields CDR1 LGHNA and CDR2 YSLEER. The V segment lost 5 bases and the J segment 8 bases; nucleotides outside the gene matches: 3. CDR3 length: 13 amino acids. The CDR3 is CASSGQGGDTIYF. The CDR3 coding sequence is TGCGCCAGCAGCGGACAGGGGGGTGACACCATATATTTT.

The chain uses TRBV7-8 and TRBJ2-1; 13 bases line up with TRBD2. CDR3 length equals 17 residues. Germline values: CDR1 SGHVS, CDR2 FQNEAQ. The junction had 6 bases not matched to a gene; V was cut back by 3 bases and J by 4 bases. For the CDR3, the DNA is TGTGCCAGCAGCTTTGGGGGGACTAGCGGGGCGTACAATGAGCAGTTCTTC. It yields the protein CASSFGGTSGAYNEQFF.

The chain carries TRBV5-1 and TRBJ2-5; 13 bases are shared with TRBD2. V gave up 3 bases and J gave up 2 bases; unmatched junction bases: 7. The CDR3 has 17 residues. Germline CDR1 SGHRS, CDR2 YFSETQ. The CDR3 DNA reads as TGCGCCAGCAGCTCTGGACTAGCGGGGGCCAAACAAGAGACCCAGTACTTC. It specifies CASSSGLAGAKQETQYF.

This clone was counted a few times. The chain links TRBV28 to TRBJ2-3; D is perhaps TRBD1 (5 bases). Trimming removed 6 bases at V and 1 base at J, with 14 bases between. Germline CDR1 MDHEN, CDR2 SYDVKM. This CDR3 is 15 amino acids long. CDR3 region: CASSRTGYGTDTQYF. CDR3 bases: TGTGCCAGCAGCCGAACAGGCTACGGCACAGATACGCAGTATTTT.

This clone was recorded only once. The chain combines TRBV7-8 with TRBJ2-1; D call uncertain. The germline V gene has CDR1 SGHVS and CDR2 FQNEAQ. This CDR3 is built from 15 residues. Trimming removed 1 base from V and 0 bases from J, with 7 bases in between. The DNA for the CDR3 is TGTGCCAGCAGCTTAGGCCTTAGCTCCTACAATGAGCAGTTCTTC. This translates into CASSLGLSSYNEQFF.